This T cell receptor beta chain was found in a study of CD8 T cells in Susac syndrome. Regarding the study as a whole: CD8+ clonal expansion in Susac peaked in TEMRA cells and active patients.

CD8+ and CD4+ blood T cells underwent TCR beta sequencing. Trimming pared 5 bases from V and 2 bases from J, leaving 13 bases between. The CDR3 is made up of 13 amino acids. Germline loops: CDR1 GTSNPN, CDR2 SVGIG (reference sequence). Note on this clonotype: What it binds is not known.

Random hexamers were used to reverse transcribe the RNA input (roughly 0.5 to 1 ug). Amplification of TCR beta CDR3 was carried out by immunoSEQ multiplex PCR, which covered 54 Vbeta and 13 Jbeta segments. TCRdb re-analysed the immunoSEQ multiplex PCR reads in MiXCR, keeping a single row per CDR3 protein. Seen here are tens of thousands of distinct CDR3 sequences, 95% to 96% observed once, and the top ten hold roughly 0.62%. The chain carries TRBV30 and TRBJ2-7, with a weak D call TRBD2 (7 bases). This clonotype originated in a human donor with Susac syndrome. Sequencing was done on a sample of CD8+ T cells from PBMCs. The CDR3 DNA reads TGTGCCTGGGCGAGGGGGGGCACCTACGAGCAGTACTTC. Its protein product is CAWARGGTYEQYF.